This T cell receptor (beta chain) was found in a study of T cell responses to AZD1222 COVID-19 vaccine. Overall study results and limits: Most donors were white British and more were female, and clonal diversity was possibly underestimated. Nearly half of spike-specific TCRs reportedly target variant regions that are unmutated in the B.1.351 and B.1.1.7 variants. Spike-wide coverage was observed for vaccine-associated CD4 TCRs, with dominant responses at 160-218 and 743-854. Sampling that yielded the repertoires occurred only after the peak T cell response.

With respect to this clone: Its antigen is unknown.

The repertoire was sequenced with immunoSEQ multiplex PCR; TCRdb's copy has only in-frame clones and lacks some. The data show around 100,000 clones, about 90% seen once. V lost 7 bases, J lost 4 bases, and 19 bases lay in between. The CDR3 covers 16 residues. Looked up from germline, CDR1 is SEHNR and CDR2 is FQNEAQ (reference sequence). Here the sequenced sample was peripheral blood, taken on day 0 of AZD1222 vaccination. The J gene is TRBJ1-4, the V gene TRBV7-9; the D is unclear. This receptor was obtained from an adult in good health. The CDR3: CASNPLGSQLNEKLFF. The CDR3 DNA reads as TGTGCCAGCAACCCCCTGGGGTCACAGCTTAATGAAAAACTGTTTTTT.